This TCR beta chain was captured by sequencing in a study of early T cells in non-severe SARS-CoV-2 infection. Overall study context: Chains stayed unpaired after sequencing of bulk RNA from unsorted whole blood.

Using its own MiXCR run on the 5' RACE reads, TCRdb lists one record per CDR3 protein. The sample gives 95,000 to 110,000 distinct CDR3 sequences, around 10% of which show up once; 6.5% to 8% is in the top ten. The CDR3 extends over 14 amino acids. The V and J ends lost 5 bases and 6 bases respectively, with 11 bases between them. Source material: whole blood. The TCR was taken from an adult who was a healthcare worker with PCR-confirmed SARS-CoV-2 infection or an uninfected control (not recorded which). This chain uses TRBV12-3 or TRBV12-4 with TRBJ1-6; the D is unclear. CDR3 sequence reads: CASSPAGLNSPLHF. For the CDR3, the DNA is TGTGCCAGCAGTCCAGCGGGCCTTAATTCACCCCTCCACTTT.